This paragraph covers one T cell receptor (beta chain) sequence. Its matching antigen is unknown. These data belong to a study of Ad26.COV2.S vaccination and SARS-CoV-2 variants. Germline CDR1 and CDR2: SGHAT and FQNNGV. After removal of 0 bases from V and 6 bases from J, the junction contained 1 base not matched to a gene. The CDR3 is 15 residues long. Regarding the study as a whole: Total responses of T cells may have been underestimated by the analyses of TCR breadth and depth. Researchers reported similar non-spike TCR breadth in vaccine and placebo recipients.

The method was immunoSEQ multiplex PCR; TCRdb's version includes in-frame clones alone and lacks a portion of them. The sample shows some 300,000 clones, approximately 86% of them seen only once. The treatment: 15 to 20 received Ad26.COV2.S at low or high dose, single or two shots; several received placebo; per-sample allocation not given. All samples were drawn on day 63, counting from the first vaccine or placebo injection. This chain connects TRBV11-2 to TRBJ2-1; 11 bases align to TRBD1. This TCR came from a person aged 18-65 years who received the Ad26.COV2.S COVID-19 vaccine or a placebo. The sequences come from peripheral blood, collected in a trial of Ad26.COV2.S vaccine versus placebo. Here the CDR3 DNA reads TGTGCCAGCAGCTTAGAGGGGACAGGGGGCAATGAGCAGTTCTTC. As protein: CASSLEGTGGNEQFF. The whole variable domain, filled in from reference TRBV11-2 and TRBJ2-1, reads EAGVAQSPRYKIIEKRQSVAFWCNPISGHATLYWYQQILGQGPKLLIQFQNNGVVDDSQLPKDRFSAERLKGVDSTLKIQPAKLEDSAVYLCASSLEGTGGNEQFFGPGTRLTVL.